This T cell receptor (beta chain) originates from a study of cytomegalovirus exposure and HLA in healthy donors. Study-wide background: An earlier analysis identified under 130 million unique TCR beta sequences in about 179 million T cells.

Regarding this clone: Its target is not known.

General study results and limits: TCR sequences were mostly rare, though some public TCRs occurred in many donors.

In the PCR, 60 Vbeta and 13 Jbeta primers were used. TCRdb's table, derived via immunoSEQ multiplex PCR, lists solely in-frame clones and lacks some. The table includes some 220,000 clones, roughly 78% detected once. The CDR3 is 15 amino acids. With V trimmed by 5 bases and J by 6 bases, 8 bases remained unmatched. Germline lookup yields CDR1 SNHLY and CDR2 FYNNEI. This chain joins TRBV2 and TRBJ2-1; 9 positions agree with TRBD1. The sequence was obtained from a boy aged 5-17 years in good health and CMV-seronegative. The sample consisted of PBMCs. CDR3 DNA: TGTGCCAGCAGTTCGGGACAGGGATCCCTCAATGAGCAGTTCTTC. Its protein is CASSSGQGSLNEQFF.